Below, 22 T cell receptor beta chains from the same sample are listed, as sequenced in a study of identical twins. One entry per CDR3 protein, called by TCRdb with MiXCR from the 5' RACE reads. The table has hundreds of thousands of distinct CDR3 sequences, 8.5% to 9.5% seen once. This sample was also put to use in a study of yellow fever vaccine responses in identical twins.

Sequencing input: PBMCs. These receptors were collected from a woman aged 18 to 35 in good health.

This clonotype showed up just a few times. The genes are TRBV6-1 and TRBJ2-7, with D perhaps TRBD1 or TRBD2 (5 bases each). The CDR3 totals 15 residues. Trimming shortened V by 4 bases and J by 0 bases, and 13 bases separated the two germline ends. CDR1 and CDR2 (germline): MNHNS, SASEGT. The CDR3 sequence: CASSGPGPSSYEQYF. The CDR3 DNA sequence: TGTGCCAGCAGTGGACCGGGACCGAGCTCCTACGAGCAGTACTTC.

This clonotype was seen more than once but under ten times. The chain links TRBV12-3 or TRBV12-4 to TRBJ2-5, with D possibly matching TRBD1 (5 bases). Trimming shortened V by 3 bases and J by 0 bases, and 14 bases separated the two germline ends. There are 16 residues in the CDR3. This CDR3 reads CASSLSGKGYQETQYF. The CDR3 DNA reads TGTGCCAGCAGTTTGTCAGGCAAGGGGTACCAAGAGACCCAGTACTTC.

This clonotype occurred many times. The chain uses TRBV5-1 and TRBJ2-3, with TRBD2 identical over 11 bases. Germline loops: CDR1 SGHRS, CDR2 YFSETQ. The V gene end was trimmed by 4 bases and the J gene end by 0 bases; junction bases not matched to a gene: 13. This CDR3 spans 19 amino acids. CDR3: CASSPRRLAGGSSTDTQYF. The CDR3 DNA reads TGCGCCAGCAGCCCCAGGAGGCTAGCGGGGGGCTCAAGCACAGATACGCAGTATTTT.

This clonotype was seen at least ten times. J is TRBJ2-7 and V is TRBV10-3, with 10 nucleotides matching TRBD2. There are 15 residues in the CDR3. The V and J ends lost 0 bases and 3 bases, in that order; junction bases with no gene match: 2. Germline V lookup: CDR1 ENHRY, CDR2 SYGVKD. The CDR3 region is CAISESVAGGYEQYF. CDR3 DNA: TGTGCCATCAGTGAGTCCGTAGCGGGGGGCTACGAGCAGTACTTC.

A few counts support this clonotype. The V and J genes are TRBV30 and TRBJ2-7, with 7 bases identical to TRBD2. CDR3 size: 14 residues. V shed 8 bases and J 3 bases; nucleotides not matched to a gene: 13. The germline V gene encodes CDR1 GTSNPN and CDR2 SVGIG (reference sequence). In nucleotides, the CDR3 is TGTGCCGGAACAAGTTGGGGCGGGAGCTACGAGCAGTACTTC. It is translated as CAGTSWGGSYEQYF.

This clonotype has a handful of counts. The chain employs TRBV7-2 and TRBJ1-1; TRBD1 agrees at 10 bases. Germline V CDR1 and CDR2: SGHTA, FQGNSA. V gave up 3 bases and J gave up 4 bases; unmatched junction bases: 8. The CDR3 has 16 residues. The CDR3 reads CASSFGTGAFSTEAFF. The CDR3 coding sequence is TGTGCCAGCAGCTTTGGGACAGGGGCGTTTTCCACTGAAGCTTTCTTT.

There are a few counts of this clonotype. The chain couples TRBV4-2 to TRBJ2-1; 13 bases match TRBD2. The length of the CDR3 is 16 residues. The germline V gene has CDR1 LGHNA and CDR2 YNFKEQ. V dropped 1 base and J dropped 8; count of bases not matched to a gene: 5. The CDR3 reads CASSQGGLAGVDEQFF. CDR3 coding DNA: TGTGCCAGCAGCCAAGGAGGACTAGCGGGAGTCGATGAGCAGTTCTTC.

The table lists this clonotype with a count of one. This rearrangement joins TRBV7-2 to TRBJ2-5; no reliable D call. Trimming shortened V by 3 bases and J by 2 bases, and 13 bases separated the two germline ends. Germline V gives CDR1 SGHTA, CDR2 FQGNSA. The CDR3 spans 15 residues. The CDR3, as DNA: TGTGCCAGCAGCTTGGACGGCCGAAGACAAGAGACCCAGTACTTC. Its protein product is CASSLDGRRQETQYF.

Many counts were recorded for this clonotype. The chain employs TRBV12-3 or TRBV12-4 and TRBJ2-4; D remains unclear. V gave up 5 bases and J gave up 5 bases, with 10 bases separating them. The CDR3 spans 13 residues. The CDR3 protein is CASSEAAENIQYF. CDR3 sequence (DNA): TGTGCCAGCAGTGAGGCGGCAGAAAACATTCAGTACTTC.

This clonotype was detected ten times or more. V gene TRBV7-9 combines with J gene TRBJ2-2; the D is unclear. The germline CDR1 and CDR2 sequences are SEHNR and FQNEAQ (reference sequence). The CDR3 is 13 amino acids. V lost 5 bases, J lost 3 bases, and 7 bases lay in between. In DNA form, the CDR3 reads TGTGCCAGCAGCCTCGACGACACCGGGGAGCTGTTTTTT. Translation gives CASSLDDTGELFF.

This clonotype was detected a few times. The V and J genes are TRBV20-1 and TRBJ2-7; tentatively, D is TRBD2 (7 bases). There are 14 residues in the CDR3. CDR1 DFQATT and CDR2 SNEGSKA come from the germline V gene (reference sequence). Trimming removed 5 bases from V and 3 bases from J, with 17 bases in between. CDR3 region: CSAPMGGAGYEQYF. Written as DNA, the CDR3 is TGCAGTGCTCCTATGGGGGGGGCAGGCTACGAGCAGTACTTC.

This clonotype was recorded a few times. V gene TRBV13 combines with J gene TRBJ1-1; the D gene is possibly TRBD1 (5 bases). Trimming shortened V by 2 bases and J by 3 bases, and 10 bases separated the two germline ends. The CDR3 loop spans 14 amino acids. Germline CDR1 and CDR2: PRHDT and FYEKMQ (reference sequence). CDR3 region: CASSLPQGYTEAFF. CDR3 nucleotides: TGTGCCAGCAGCTTACCCCAGGGTTACACTGAAGCTTTCTTT.

The table lists this clonotype with a few counts. The chain joins TRBV6-5 to TRBJ2-3, with D possibly TRBD2 on 6 matching bases. Trimming removed 0 bases from V and 1 base from J, with 17 bases in between. This CDR3 is 18 amino acids long. Germline-derived CDR1 and CDR2 are MNHEY and SVGAGI. CDR3 protein: CASSYSSSGRLGTDTQYF. As DNA, the CDR3 is TGTGCCAGCAGTTACTCGAGCAGCGGGCGACTTGGCACAGATACGCAGTATTTT.

The V gene is TRBV30, the J gene TRBJ2-3; D might be TRBD1 or TRBD2, each matching 5 bases. This CDR3 is 16 amino acids long. Trimming stripped 4 bases from V and 2 bases from J, with 19 bases between. The germline CDR1 and CDR2 sequences are GTSNPN and SVGIG (reference sequence). The CDR3 sequence: CAWTPTRGGLTDTQYF. CDR3 nucleotide sequence: TGTGCCTGGACCCCAACACGGGGCGGACTCACAGATACGCAGTATTTT.

The chain combines TRBV4-2 with TRBJ2-1; D is ambiguous. The CDR3 runs 14 residues. CDR1 and CDR2 from the germline V gene are LGHNA and YNFKEQ. The germline V and J ends were trimmed by 0 bases and 6 bases, with 9 bases remaining between them. The chain's CDR3 is CASSQDSLTNEQFF. The CDR3 nucleotides are TGTGCCAGCAGCCAAGATAGTCTGACCAATGAGCAGTTCTTC.

The chain uses TRBV3-1 and TRBJ2-7, with TRBD2 matching over 11 bases. V shed 4 bases, J shed 3 bases, and the junction held 11 bases outside the gene matches. The CDR3 length is 17 residues. Per germline, CDR1 LGHDT and CDR2 YNNKEL (reference sequence). Here the CDR3 reads CASSREGLAELIYEQYF. In nucleotides, the CDR3 is TGTGCCAGCAGCCGAGAGGGACTAGCGGAATTAATCTACGAGCAGTACTTC.

This clonotype was seen repeatedly, ten times or more. The chain uses TRBV27 and TRBJ2-7; weak D call: TRBD2 (6 bases). CDR3 size: 15 residues. V lost 3 bases and J lost 2, with 14 bases in between. Germline CDR1 is MNHEY and CDR2 is SMNVEV (reference sequence). In DNA, the CDR3 is TGTGCCAGCAGTTTCTCCCGGGACTTTCCCTACGAGCAGTACTTC. Translated: CASSFSRDFPYEQYF.

The chain joins TRBV7-2 to TRBJ2-2; 12 positions match TRBD1. Germline CDR1 and CDR2: SGHTA and FQGNSA. The CDR3 is 20 residues long. V dropped 5 bases and J dropped 4; count of bases not matched to a gene: 17. DNA for the CDR3: TGTGCCAGCAGCCCTCACTCTAAGGGGGGACAGGGGGCAATCACCGGGGAGCTGTTTTTT. Its translation: CASSPHSKGGQGAITGELFF.

This clonotype turned up a few times. This sequence joins TRBV6-1 and TRBJ2-1; 7 bases match TRBD2. Germline V gives CDR1 MNHNS, CDR2 SASEGT. Trimming took 3 bases from V and 3 from J; bases not matched to a gene: 8. The CDR3 is 16 residues long. CDR3: CASSDPLGGGYNEQFF. CDR3 nucleotides: TGTGCCAGCAGTGACCCGTTGGGGGGGGGCTACAATGAGCAGTTCTTC.

V usage is TRBV2 and J usage is TRBJ2-5; possible D gene TRBD1, 5 bases. The CDR3 runs 11 residues. V was pared by 7 bases and J by 9 bases, with 12 bases between. Germline V lookup: CDR1 SNHLY, CDR2 FYNNEI. In nucleotides, the CDR3 is TGTGCCAGCACTACAGGCCCGGCCCAGTACTTC. It specifies CASTTGPAQYF.

In this sample, this clonotype turned up a few times. CDR3 coding DNA: TGTGCCTGGAGTCGCCTAGCGTATCCCAATGAGCAGTTCTTC. It encodes CAWSRLAYPNEQFF. The chain combines TRBV30 with TRBJ2-1, with D perhaps TRBD2 (6 bases). The CDR3 contains 14 residues. Germline V lookup: CDR1 GTSNPN, CDR2 SVGIG (reference sequence). The germline V and J ends were trimmed by 2 bases and 6 bases, with 14 bases remaining between them.

This clonotype was found a few times. The chain joins TRBV9 to TRBJ2-7, with TRBD2 matching 11 bases. Trimming at V came to 3 bases and at J to 5 bases, leaving 13 bases not matched to a gene. Germline CDR1 reads SGDLS; CDR2 reads YYNGEE. The length of the CDR3 is 17 residues. In DNA form, the CDR3 reads TGTGCCAGCAGCGCCGCCACTAGTAGCGGGGGGGCCCACGAGCAGTACTTC. Amino acids: CASSAATSSGGAHEQYF.